The clone carrying this T cell receptor (beta chain) was seen only a few times. Its antigen is currently unknown. The data stem from a study of cytomegalovirus exposure and HLA in healthy donors. Study-wide background: Of around 410 genotyped donors, roughly 81% grouped in the Caucasian-associated ancestry cluster. Notes on the study in general: Analyses of presence/absence relied on an assumption of roughly uniform sequencing depth across donors.

The donors were healthy bone marrow donors. The CDR3 sequence is 15 residues long. CDR1 is MNHEY, CDR2 SMNVEV, per germline (reference sequence). Trimming removed 0 bases from V and 0 bases from J; junction bases left unmatched: 2. The PCR made use of 60 Vbeta and 13 Jbeta primers. Libraries were prepared by immunoSEQ multiplex PCR; TCRdb keeps only in-frame clonotypes and omits some of them. Among approximately 220,000 clones listed, less than 85% were seen once. The chain is built from TRBV27 and TRBJ2-7; the match to TRBD1 covers 7 bases. The sequencing input was PBMCs. The TCR was taken from a man aged 18 to 30 in good health and CMV-seronegative. CDR3 bases: TGTGCCAGCAGTTTATCGGCAGGGGGCTCCTACGAGCAGTACTTC. Its protein product is CASSLSAGGSYEQYF.